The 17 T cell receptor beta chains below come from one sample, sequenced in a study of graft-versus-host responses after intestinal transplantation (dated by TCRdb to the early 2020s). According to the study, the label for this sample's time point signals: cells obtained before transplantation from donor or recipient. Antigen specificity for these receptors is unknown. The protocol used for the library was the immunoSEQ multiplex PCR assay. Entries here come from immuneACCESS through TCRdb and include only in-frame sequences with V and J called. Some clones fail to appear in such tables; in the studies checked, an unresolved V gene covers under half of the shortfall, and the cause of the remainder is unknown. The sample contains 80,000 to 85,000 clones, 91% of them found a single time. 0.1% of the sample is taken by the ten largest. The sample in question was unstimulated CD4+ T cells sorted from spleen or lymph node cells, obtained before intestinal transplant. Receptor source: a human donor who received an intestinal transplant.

CDR3 region: CASTGTGMQPQHF. Written as DNA, the CDR3 is TGTGCCAGTACGGGGACAGGGATGCAGCCCCAGCATTTT. This chain uses TRBV19 with TRBJ1-5; 9 bases are shared with TRBD1. Germline CDR1 LNHDA, CDR2 SQIVND (reference sequence). The J segment lost 7 bases and the V segment lost 7 bases, leaving 5 bases of the junction unmatched. The CDR3 consists of 13 residues.

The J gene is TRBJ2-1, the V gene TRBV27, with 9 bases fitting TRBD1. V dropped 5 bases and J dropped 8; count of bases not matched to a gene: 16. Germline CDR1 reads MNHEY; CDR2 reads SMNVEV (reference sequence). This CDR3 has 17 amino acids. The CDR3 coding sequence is TGTGCCAGCAGTCCCCGACAGGGGGAAACCCTATCCCATGAGCAGTTCTTC. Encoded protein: CASSPRQGETLSHEQFF.

The CDR3 sequence is CASRHRDGSPLHF. As DNA, the CDR3 is TGCGCCAGCAGACACAGGGATGGTTCACCCCTCCACTTT. The V and J genes are TRBV5-1 and TRBJ1-6; possibly TRBD1 for D (6 bases). This CDR3 is built from 13 residues. The germline V and J ends were trimmed by 5 bases and 9 bases, with 12 bases remaining between them. Germline CDR1 reads SGHRS; CDR2 reads YFSETQ.

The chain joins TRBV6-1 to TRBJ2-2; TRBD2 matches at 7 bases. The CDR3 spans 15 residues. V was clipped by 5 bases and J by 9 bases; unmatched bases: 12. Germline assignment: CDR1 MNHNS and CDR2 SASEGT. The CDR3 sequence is CASSRRGLGGRELFF. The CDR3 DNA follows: TGTGCCAGCAGTCGTCGGGGTTTGGGAGGGAGGGAGCTGTTTTTT.

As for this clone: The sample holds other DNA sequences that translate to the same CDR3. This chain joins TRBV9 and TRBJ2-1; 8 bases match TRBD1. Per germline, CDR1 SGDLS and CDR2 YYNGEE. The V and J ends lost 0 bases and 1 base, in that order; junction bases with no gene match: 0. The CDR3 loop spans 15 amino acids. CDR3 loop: CASSVGQGSYNEQFF. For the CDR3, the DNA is TGTGCCAGCAGCGTAGGACAGGGGTCCTACAATGAGCAGTTCTTC.

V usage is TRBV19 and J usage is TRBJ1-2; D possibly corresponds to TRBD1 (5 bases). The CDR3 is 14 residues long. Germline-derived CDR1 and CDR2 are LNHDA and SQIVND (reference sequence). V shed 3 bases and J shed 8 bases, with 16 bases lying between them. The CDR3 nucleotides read TGTGCCAGTAGTATTGTCTTCAGGGTAAGAGGCTACACCTTC. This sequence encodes CASSIVFRVRGYTF. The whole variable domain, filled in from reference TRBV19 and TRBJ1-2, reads DGGITQSPKYLFRKEGQNVTLSCEQNLNHDAMYWYRQDPGQGLRLIYYSQIVNDFQKGDIAEGYSVSREKKESFPLTVTSAQKNPTAFYLCASSIVFRVRGYTFGSGTRLTVV.

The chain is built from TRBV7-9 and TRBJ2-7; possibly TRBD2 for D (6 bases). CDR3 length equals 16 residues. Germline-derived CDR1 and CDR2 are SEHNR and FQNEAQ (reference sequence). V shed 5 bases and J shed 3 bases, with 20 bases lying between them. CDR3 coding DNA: TGTGCCAGCAGCCCTCTGGAGGGGCACCAAATCTACGAGCAGTACTTC. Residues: CASSPLEGHQIYEQYF.

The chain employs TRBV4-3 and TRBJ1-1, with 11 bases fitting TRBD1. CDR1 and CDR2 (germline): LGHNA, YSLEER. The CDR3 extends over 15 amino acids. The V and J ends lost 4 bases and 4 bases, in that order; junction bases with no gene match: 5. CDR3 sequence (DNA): TGCGCCAGCAGCCGGGACAGGGGGTTGGGCACTGAAGCTTTCTTT. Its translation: CASSRDRGLGTEAFF.

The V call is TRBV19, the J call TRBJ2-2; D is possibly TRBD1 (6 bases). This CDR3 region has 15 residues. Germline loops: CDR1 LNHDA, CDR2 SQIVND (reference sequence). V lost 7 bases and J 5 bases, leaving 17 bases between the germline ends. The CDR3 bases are TGTGCCAGTAAGGCACAGGGAAGGAGTACCGGGGAGCTGTTTTTT. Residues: CASKAQGRSTGELFF.

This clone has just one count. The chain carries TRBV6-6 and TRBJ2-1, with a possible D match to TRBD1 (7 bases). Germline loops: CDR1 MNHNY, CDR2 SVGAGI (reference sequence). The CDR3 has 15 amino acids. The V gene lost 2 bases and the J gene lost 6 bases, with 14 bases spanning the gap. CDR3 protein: CASSYRQGGGNEQFF. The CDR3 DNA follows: TGTGCCAGCAGTTACCGGCAGGGGGGAGGCAATGAGCAGTTCTTC.

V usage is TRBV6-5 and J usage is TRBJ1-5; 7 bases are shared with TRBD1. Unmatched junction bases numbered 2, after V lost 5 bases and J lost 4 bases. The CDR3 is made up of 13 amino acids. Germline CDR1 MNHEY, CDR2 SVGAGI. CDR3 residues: CASSTGVNQPQHF. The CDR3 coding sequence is TGTGCCAGCAGTACAGGGGTTAATCAGCCCCAGCATTTT.

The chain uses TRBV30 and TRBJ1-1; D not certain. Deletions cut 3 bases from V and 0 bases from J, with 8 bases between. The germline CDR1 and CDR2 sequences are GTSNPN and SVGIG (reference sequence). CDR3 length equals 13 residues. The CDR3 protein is CAWRQSLNTEAFF. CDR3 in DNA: TGTGCCTGGAGACAGAGCTTGAACACTGAAGCTTTCTTT.

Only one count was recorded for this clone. The CDR3 DNA sequence: TGCGCCAGCACCCGGGGATTGGACTACGAGCAGTACTTC. Translating it yields CASTRGLDYEQYF. The genes are TRBV10-2 and TRBJ2-5; D possibly corresponds to TRBD2 (5 bases). The J call may be faulty, since TRBJ2-7 better matches the DNA end. Germline CDR1 WSHSY, CDR2 SAAADI. This CDR3 is 13 amino acids long.

The CDR3 protein is CASSLASGSTDTQYF. CDR3 bases: TGCGCCAGCAGCTTAGCTAGCGGTAGCACAGATACGCAGTATTTT. The J gene is TRBJ2-3, the V gene TRBV5-1; TRBD2 aligns across 7 bases. The CDR3 has 15 residues. V shed 2 bases and J 0 bases; nucleotides not matched to a gene: 3. The V gene's germline CDR1 is SGHRS and CDR2 YFSETQ.

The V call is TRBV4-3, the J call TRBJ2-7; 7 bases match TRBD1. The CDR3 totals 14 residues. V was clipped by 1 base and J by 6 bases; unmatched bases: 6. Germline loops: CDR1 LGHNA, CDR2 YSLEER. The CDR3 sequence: CASSQATGLGEQYF. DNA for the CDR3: TGCGCCAGCAGCCAAGCGACAGGGTTGGGCGAGCAGTACTTC.

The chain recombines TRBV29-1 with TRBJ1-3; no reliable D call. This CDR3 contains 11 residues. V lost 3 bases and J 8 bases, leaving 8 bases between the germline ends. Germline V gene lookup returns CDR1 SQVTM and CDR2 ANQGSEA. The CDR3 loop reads CSVESLDTIYF. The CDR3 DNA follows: TGCAGCGTTGAGAGTCTAGACACCATATATTTT.

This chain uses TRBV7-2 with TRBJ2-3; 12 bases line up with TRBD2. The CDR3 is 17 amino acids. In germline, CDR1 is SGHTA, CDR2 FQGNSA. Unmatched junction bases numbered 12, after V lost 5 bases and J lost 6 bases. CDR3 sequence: CASSARTSGVPGDTQYF. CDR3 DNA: TGTGCCAGCAGCGCGCGGACTAGCGGGGTCCCAGGGGATACGCAGTATTTT.